This TCR beta chain was identified during a study of technical replicates of blood from a few donors (TCRdb year 2017). As regards this clone: Its antigen remains undetermined. No per-base quality is available; no much larger clone lies one base away.

Libraries were prepared through the immunoSEQ multiplex PCR assay. Imported from immuneACCESS, the table was reduced by TCRdb to in-frame sequences with V and J called. These copies leave out some clones; in studies compared against another copy, an unresolved V gene accounts for under half, and the cause of the remainder is not known. Here the sample has 80,000 to 90,000 clones; around 94% occur a single time. The top ten clones comprise around 0.25% of the sample. From a lookup of the germline V gene, CDR1 and CDR2 are SGHAT and FQNNGV. Trimming accounts for 5 bases at V and 2 bases at J, while the number of junction bases matched to no gene is 6. From cysteine to phenylalanine, the CDR3 is 15 amino acids long. Solely the CDR3 DNA is kept, with 45 bases framed from the first base.

The receptor was derived from a human donor in good health. Sequenced sample: T cells isolated from PBMCs. The V gene is TRBV11-2 and the J gene is TRBJ2-1, with 7 bases aligning to TRBD1. Read as DNA, the sequence is TGTGCCAGCAGCCCGGGGACAGTTCCCTACAATGAGCAGTTCTTC. Its translation is CASSPGTVPYNEQFF.